This entry concerns a single T cell receptor beta chain. This specimen belongs to a study of blood T cell repertoires in COVID-19. This CDR3 spans 15 amino acids. Trimming pared 0 bases from V and 4 bases from J, leaving 10 bases between. Germline V gene lookup returns CDR1 LNHDA and CDR2 SQIVND (reference sequence). Here immunoSEQ multiplex PCR was the method, and the copy in TCRdb shows in-frame clones only, minus some. The sample comprises a few hundred thousand clones, 86% of which are singletons, and approximately 4% rests with the top ten. The V call is TRBV19, the J call TRBJ1-5; tentatively, D is TRBD1 (6 bases). Specimen: peripheral blood. This receptor was obtained from a man younger than 35 with active or convalescent COVID-19. CDR3 DNA: TGTGCCAGTAGTATAGATGGACAGTATAATCAGCCCCAGCATTTT. Amino acid sequence: CASSIDGQYNQPQHF. Looking up the rest from reference TRBV19 and TRBJ1-5 gives the full variable domain: DGGITQSPKYLFRKEGQNVTLSCEQNLNHDAMYWYRQDPGQGLRLIYYSQIVNDFQKGDIAEGYSVSREKKESFPLTVTSAQKNPTAFYLCASSIDGQYNQPQHFGDGTRLSIL.